This T cell receptor beta chain derives from a study of tumor-infiltrating lymphocytes in primary liver carcinoma. The CDR3 is 16 amino acids. Germline V gene lookup returns CDR1 SQVTM and CDR2 ANQGSEA. TCR beta cDNA came from about 0.55 ug total RNA, primed with a constant-region primer. ARM-PCR was slightly modified, and three nested multiplex PCR rounds with it gave rise to the TCR beta libraries. With TRBV1-TRBV30 forward primers and a C-beta reverse primer, the first two PCR rounds were run for approximately 10 cycles each. MiXCR, applied by TCRdb to the multiplex PCR reads, yields one record per CDR3 protein. The profile shows some 110,000 distinct CDR3 sequences, 80% to 85% of them singletons. This clonotype showed up just once. Sequence at one end of the junction differs from germline and may be a read error. Total RNA and DNA came together from 20-30 mg of bulk tissue without cell sorting. Over 75% viable tumor cells were present in every tumor sample.

The sequence was collected from a man aged 35 to 55 with primary liver carcinoma and hepatitis B virus infection. The sequenced sample was liver tumor tissue from sampling region 3. Subset here: tumor region T3, left-lateral pole. The gene calls are TRBV29-1 and TRBJ2-1; 11 positions agree with TRBD2. The CDR3 region has the DNA TGCAGCGTCGTCGGACTAGCGGGTCCGGCCTACAATGAGAAGTTATTC. The encoded protein is CSVVGLAGPAYNEKLF.